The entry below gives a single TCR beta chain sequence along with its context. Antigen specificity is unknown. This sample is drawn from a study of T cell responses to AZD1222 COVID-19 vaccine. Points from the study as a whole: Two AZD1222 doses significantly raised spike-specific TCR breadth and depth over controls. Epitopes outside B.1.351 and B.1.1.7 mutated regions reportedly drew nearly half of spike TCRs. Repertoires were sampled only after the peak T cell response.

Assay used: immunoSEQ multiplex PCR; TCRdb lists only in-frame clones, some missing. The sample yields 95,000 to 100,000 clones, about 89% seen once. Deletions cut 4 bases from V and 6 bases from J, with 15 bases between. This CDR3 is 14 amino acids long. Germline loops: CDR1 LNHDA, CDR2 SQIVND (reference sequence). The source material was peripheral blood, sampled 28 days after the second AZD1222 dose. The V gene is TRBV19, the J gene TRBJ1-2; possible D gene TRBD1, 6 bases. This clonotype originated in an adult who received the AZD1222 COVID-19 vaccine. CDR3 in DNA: TGTGCCAGTAGTAGGTTAGGACAGCGTGATGGCTACACCTTC. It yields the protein CASSRLGQRDGYTF.